The subject of this entry is one TCR beta chain. These data originate in a study of blood T cell repertoires in COVID-19. Per the germline V gene, CDR1 is MNHEY and CDR2 is SVGAGI. With 2 bases clipped from V and 4 bases from J, the junction kept 3 bases outside the gene matches. The CDR3 has 14 residues. Clones were sequenced by immunoSEQ multiplex PCR, and TCRdb holds only the in-frame ones, with some missing. This table holds around 140,000 clones, 85% found once. J is TRBJ1-1 and V is TRBV6-5, with 8 bases matching TRBD1. The TCR sequence derives from a human donor with acute or convalescent COVID-19. The donor label of this sample is uncertain. The sequenced sample was peripheral blood. CDR3 loop: CASSYPDRVTEAFF. DNA for the CDR3: TGTGCCAGCAGTTACCCGGACAGGGTCACTGAAGCTTTCTTT.